These T cell receptor beta chains were read from a single sample in a study of regulatory T cells in long-lasting Graves disease. TCRdb analysed the multiplex PCR reads with MiXCR anew, one entry per CDR3 protein. The sample records 200,000 to 250,000 distinct CDR3 sequences, roughly a fifth being singletons. Another study also made use of these data, one on T cells in Graves' hyperthyroidism and ophthalmopathy.

This sample comprised peripheral blood mononuclear cells (PBMCs), obtained at new diagnosis, from a patient treated with antithyroid drugs. All receptors derive from a woman aged 30 to 39 with Graves disease. The CDR3 runs from the conserved cysteine through the conserved F or W. A D gene is named only where the DNA matches it firmly. A clone size is listed for some rows: how often the clone was seen (once, few, many), or a class if it is expanded.

d_call,cdr3_length,clone_size,v_call,j_call,cdr3_nt,cdr3_aa
TRBD1,13,many,TRBV24-1,TRBJ1-1,TGTGCCCCAAAGGGACAGGGGGCGGCTGAAGCTTTCTTT,CAPKGQGAAEAFF
-,14,many,TRBV12-3/TRBV12-4,TRBJ1-6,TGTGCCAGCACCCAGAGAGCAGCTCAATCACCCCTCCACTTT,CASTQRAAQSPLHF
-,12,-,TRBV29-1,TRBJ2-1,TGCAGCGTTGAAGGACAGACCAATGAGCAGTTCTTC,CSVEGQTNEQFF
TRBD2,15,few,TRBV20-1,TRBJ2-1,TGCAGTGCTAGTGAGGTAGCGGGAGGTATTGGTGAGCAGTTCTTC,CSASEVAGGIGEQFF
-,13,-,TRBV12-3/TRBV12-4,TRBJ1-5,TGTGCCAGCAGTGGACAGTGGAATCAGCCCCAGCATTTT,CASSGQWNQPQHF
TRBD1,15,many,TRBV5-8,TRBJ1-4,TGTGCCAGCAGCGCAACGGGGACAGGGCAGGAAAAACTGTTTTTT,CASSATGTGQEKLFF
-,14,few,TRBV19,TRBJ2-5,TGTGCCAGTAGCGGAGGGCGTTATGGGGAGACCCAGTACTTC,CASSGGRYGETQYF
TRBD2,14,many,TRBV19,TRBJ2-1,TGTGCCAGTAGTATACTAGCGGCCTACAATGAGCAGTTCTTC,CASSILAAYNEQFF
TRBD2,14,once,TRBV2,TRBJ2-3,TGTGCCAGCAGTGGGGGGGGTCCCACAGATACGCAGTATTTT,CASSGGGPTDTQYF
-,12,many,TRBV10-2,TRBJ2-7,TGCGCCAGCCGCGGCGCCTTGGGCGAGCAGTACTTC,CASRGALGEQYF
-,13,-,TRBV3-1,TRBJ2-3,TGTGCCAGCAGCCCCTGGACTACCCGTACGCAGTATTTT,CASSPWTTRTQYF
-,16,many,TRBV7-2,TRBJ2-7,TGTGCCAGCAGCCCCCGGGCTCGACGTGTAGTCTACGAGCAGTACTTC,CASSPRARRVVYEQYF
TRBD1,16,-,TRBV2,TRBJ2-7,TGTGCCAGCAGAGACCGTACCAGGGGACAGGGGGCTCCGCAGTACTTC,CASRDRTRGQGAPQYF
TRBD1,14,-,TRBV27,TRBJ1-1,TGTGCCACATCACGGGACAGCCTGAACACTGAAGCTTTCTTT,CATSRDSLNTEAFF
-,13,many,TRBV30,TRBJ1-2,TGTGCCTGGAGTCTCCGGGCCGGGCGAGCCTACACCTTC,CAWSLRAGRAYTF
-,13,-,TRBV24-1,TRBJ2-5,TGTGCCACCAGTAGTACGGGGACGGGGACCCAGTACTTC,CATSSTGTGTQYF
TRBD1,15,many,TRBV6-1,TRBJ1-1,TGTGCCAGCAGACGGACAGGTGGGATGAGGGCTGAAGCTTTCTTT,CASRRTGGMRAEAFF
-,15,many,TRBV30,TRBJ1-2,TGTGCCTGGAGGGGGGCGGCAGGAGTTAACTATGGCTACACCTTC,CAWRGAAGVNYGYTF
TRBD1,16,many,TRBV28,TRBJ2-7,TGTGCCAGCAGTTTAGGGCGGGACAGGGTATTGGTCGAGCAGTACTTC,CASSLGRDRVLVEQYF
-,12,many,TRBV7-9,TRBJ2-1,TGTGCCAGCAGCTTAGAAATTCGAGAGCAGTTCTTC,CASSLEIREQFF
-,16,many,TRBV14,TRBJ2-5,TGTGCCAGCAGCCCGCCCGGGACGCATATCCGGGAGACCCAGTACTTC,CASSPPGTHIRETQYF
-,13,many,TRBV11-2,TRBJ1-5,TGTGCCAGCAGCTCATCATCAACGCAGCCCCAGCATTTT,CASSSSSTQPQHF